The 4 T cell receptor beta chains below all came from one sample that was sequenced in a study of blood T cells in healthy people across ages. With a J-beta primer mix and a sample-barcoded 5' primer, a second PCR ran 7 to 11 cycles. TCRdb re-called the 5' RACE reads through MiXCR, storing one row per CDR3 protein. The table lists approximately 700,000 distinct CDR3 sequences, 32% of them singletons. Sequences were obtained from blood. The receptors come from a woman older than 75 in good health.

This clonotype was counted many times. V and J are TRBV6-2 or TRBV6-3 and TRBJ1-2; possible D gene TRBD1, 6 bases. Trimming removed 7 bases from V and 7 bases from J, with 16 bases in between. The CDR3 extends over 13 amino acids. CDR1 is MNHEY and CDR2 is SVGEGT in the germline V gene. The CDR3 spells CASTTGLRSGYTF. DNA for the CDR3: TGTGCCAGCACGACAGGCCTTCGGAGTGGCTACACCTTC.

The gene calls are TRBV5-1 and TRBJ2-5, with D perhaps TRBD2 (6 bases). Looked up from germline, CDR1 is SGHRS and CDR2 is YFSETQ. Between the trimmed V and J ends, which lost 0 bases and 2 bases, there was a span of 11 bases. CDR3 length equals 15 residues. The CDR3 DNA sequence: TGCGCCAGCAGCTTGGCCTTGGGACTTCAAGAGACCCAGTACTTC. Encoded protein: CASSLALGLQETQYF.

In regard to this clonotype: At one end, the junction sequence differs from germline, possibly due to a read error. The rearrangement joins TRBV20-1 to TRBJ1-3; 8 nucleotides align to TRBD1. The CDR3 consists of 15 residues. Germline V lookup: CDR1 DFQATT, CDR2 SNEGSKA (reference sequence). The CDR3 loop is CSAGQGVSSGNTRYF. The CDR3 region has the DNA TGCAGTGCCGGACAGGGAGTGAGCTCTGGAAACACCAGATATTTT.

The V and J genes are TRBV20-1 and TRBJ2-1; 11 bases are a match to TRBD2. This CDR3 is built from 16 residues. Trimming cost V 2 bases and J 5 bases; bases outside gene matches: 8. The V gene's germline CDR1 is DFQATT and CDR2 SNEGSKA (reference sequence). The CDR3 sequence is CSARLAGGRSHNEQFF. CDR3 DNA sequence: TGCAGTGCTAGATTAGCGGGAGGGCGGTCGCACAATGAGCAGTTCTTC.